This record looks at one T cell receptor (beta chain) sequence and its context. Per the authors' pipeline: Estimates of nucleated cell counts were drawn from the amplification of reference gene primers. Repertoires were generated with immunoSEQ multiplex PCR, while TCRdb's copy carries only in-frame clones and drops some. That table supplies the V and J calls and clone size; D and trimming were determined from the DNA. In the table there are some 97,000 clones, roughly 90% of which are singletons. The data belong to a study of blood T cell repertoires in COVID-19. As for the study in general: Samples taken during acute and convalescent COVID-19 were collected in the United States, Italy and Spain. T cells, B-cell-depleted T cells, or PBMCs supplied cDNA or gDNA.

Deletions cut 3 bases from V and 6 bases from J, with 15 bases between. The CDR3 runs 14 residues. Germline assignment: CDR1 SGHRS and CDR2 YFSETQ. What was sequenced was peripheral blood. This TCR was recovered from a man aged 50-60 years with active COVID-19. V and J are TRBV5-1 and TRBJ1-2, with D unclear. This CDR3 reads CASSWRWGEDGYTF. CDR3 coding DNA: TGCGCCAGCAGCTGGCGTTGGGGAGAGGATGGCTACACCTTC.